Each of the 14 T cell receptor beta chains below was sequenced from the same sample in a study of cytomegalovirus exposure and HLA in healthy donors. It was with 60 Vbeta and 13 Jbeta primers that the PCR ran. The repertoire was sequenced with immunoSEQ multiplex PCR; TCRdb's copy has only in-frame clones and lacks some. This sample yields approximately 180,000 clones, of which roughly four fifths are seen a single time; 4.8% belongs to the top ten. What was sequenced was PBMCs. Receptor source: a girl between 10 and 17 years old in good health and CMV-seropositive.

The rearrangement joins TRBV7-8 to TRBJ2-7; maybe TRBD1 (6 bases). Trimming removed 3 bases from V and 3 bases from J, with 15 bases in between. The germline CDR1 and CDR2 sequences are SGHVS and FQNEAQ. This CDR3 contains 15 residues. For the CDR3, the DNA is TGTGCCAGCAGCTTCCCAGGGCAGGGGAGCTACGAGCAGTACTTC. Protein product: CASSFPGQGSYEQYF. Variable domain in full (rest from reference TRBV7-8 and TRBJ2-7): GAGVSQSPRYKVAKRGQDVALRCDPISGHVSLFWYQQALGQGPEFLTYFQNEAQLDKSGLPSDRFFAERPEGSVSTLKIQRTQQEDSAVYLCASSFPGQGSYEQYFGPGTRLTVT.

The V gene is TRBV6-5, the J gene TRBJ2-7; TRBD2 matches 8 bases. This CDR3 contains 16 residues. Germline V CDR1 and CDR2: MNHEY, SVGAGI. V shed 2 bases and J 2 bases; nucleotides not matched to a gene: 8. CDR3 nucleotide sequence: TGTGCCAGCAGTTACGGAGCGGGGGCCCTAACCTACGAGCAGTACTTC. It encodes CASSYGAGALTYEQYF.

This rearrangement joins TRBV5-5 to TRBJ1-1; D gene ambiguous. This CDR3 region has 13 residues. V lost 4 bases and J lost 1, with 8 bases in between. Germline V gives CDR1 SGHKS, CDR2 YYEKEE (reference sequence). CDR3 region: CASSPEGNTEAFF. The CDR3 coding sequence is TGTGCCAGCAGCCCGGAGGGGAACACTGAAGCTTTCTTT.

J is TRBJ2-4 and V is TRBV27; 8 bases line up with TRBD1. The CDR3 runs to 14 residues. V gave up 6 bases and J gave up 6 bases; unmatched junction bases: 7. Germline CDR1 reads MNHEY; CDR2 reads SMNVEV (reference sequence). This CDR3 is CASRPSGQGNIQYF. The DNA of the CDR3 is TGTGCCAGCAGGCCCAGTGGACAGGGAAACATTCAGTACTTC.

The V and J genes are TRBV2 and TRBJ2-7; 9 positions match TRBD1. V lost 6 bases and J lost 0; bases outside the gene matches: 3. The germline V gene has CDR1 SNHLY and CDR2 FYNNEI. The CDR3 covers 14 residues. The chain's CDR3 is CASRGQGVSYEQYF. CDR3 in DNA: TGTGCCAGCAGGGGACAGGGCGTCTCCTACGAGCAGTACTTC.

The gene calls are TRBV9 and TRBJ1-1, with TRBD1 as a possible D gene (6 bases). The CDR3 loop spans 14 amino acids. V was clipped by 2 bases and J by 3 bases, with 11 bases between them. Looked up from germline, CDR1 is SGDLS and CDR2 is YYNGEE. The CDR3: CASSVTGKDTEAFF. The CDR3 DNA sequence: TGTGCCAGCAGCGTTACAGGGAAGGACACTGAAGCTTTCTTT.

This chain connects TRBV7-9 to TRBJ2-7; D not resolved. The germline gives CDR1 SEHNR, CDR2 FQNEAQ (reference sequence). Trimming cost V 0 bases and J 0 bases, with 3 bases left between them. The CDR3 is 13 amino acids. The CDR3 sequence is CASSLASSYEQYF. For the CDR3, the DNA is TGTGCCAGCAGCTTAGCTAGCTCCTACGAGCAGTACTTC.

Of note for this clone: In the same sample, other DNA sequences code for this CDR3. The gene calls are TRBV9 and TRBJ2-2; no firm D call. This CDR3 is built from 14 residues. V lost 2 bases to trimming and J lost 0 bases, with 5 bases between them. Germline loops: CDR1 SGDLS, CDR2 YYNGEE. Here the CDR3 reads CASSVGTNTGELFF. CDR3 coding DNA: TGTGCCAGCAGCGTGGGCACGAACACCGGGGAGCTGTTTTTT.

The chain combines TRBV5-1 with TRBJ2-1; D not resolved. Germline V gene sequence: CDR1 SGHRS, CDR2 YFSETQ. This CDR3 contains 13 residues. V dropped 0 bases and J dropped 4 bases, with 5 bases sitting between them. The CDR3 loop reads CASSLAVYNEQFF. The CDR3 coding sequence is TGCGCCAGCAGCTTGGCAGTATACAATGAGCAGTTCTTC.

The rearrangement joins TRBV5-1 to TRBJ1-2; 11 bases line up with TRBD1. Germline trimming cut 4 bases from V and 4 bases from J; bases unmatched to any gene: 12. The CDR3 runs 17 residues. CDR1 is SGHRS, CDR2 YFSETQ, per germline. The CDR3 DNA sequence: TGCGCCAGCAGCCAGAAAGGGACAGGGGGTGTCCTCTATGGCTACACCTTC. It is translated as CASSQKGTGGVLYGYTF.

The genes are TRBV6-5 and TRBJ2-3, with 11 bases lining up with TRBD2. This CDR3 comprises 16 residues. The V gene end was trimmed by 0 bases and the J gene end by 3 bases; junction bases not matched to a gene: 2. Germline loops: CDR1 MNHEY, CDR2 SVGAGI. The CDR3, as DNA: TGTGCCAGCAGTTACTCTAGCGGGGGGGCAACAGATACGCAGTATTTT. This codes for CASSYSSGGATDTQYF.

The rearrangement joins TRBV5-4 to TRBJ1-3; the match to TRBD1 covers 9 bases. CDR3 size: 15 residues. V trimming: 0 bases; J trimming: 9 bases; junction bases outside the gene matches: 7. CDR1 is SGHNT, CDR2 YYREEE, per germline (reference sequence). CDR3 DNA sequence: TGTGCCAGCAGCTTGGGGGGGACAGGGAGTGGCACCATATATTTT. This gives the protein CASSLGGTGSGTIYF.

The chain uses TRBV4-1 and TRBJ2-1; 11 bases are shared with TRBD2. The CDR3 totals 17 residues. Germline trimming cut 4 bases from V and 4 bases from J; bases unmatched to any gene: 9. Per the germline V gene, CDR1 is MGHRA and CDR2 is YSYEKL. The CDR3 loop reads CASSPLIAGGLYNEQFF. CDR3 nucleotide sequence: TGCGCCAGCAGCCCGCTTATAGCGGGGGGGTTGTACAATGAGCAGTTCTTC.

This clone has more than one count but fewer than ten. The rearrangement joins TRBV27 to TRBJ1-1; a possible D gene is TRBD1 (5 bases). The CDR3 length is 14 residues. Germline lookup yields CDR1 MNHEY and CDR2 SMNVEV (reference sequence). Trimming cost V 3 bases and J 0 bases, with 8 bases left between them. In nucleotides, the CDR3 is TGTGCCAGCAGTTTGACGACAGTGAACACTGAAGCTTTCTTT. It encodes CASSLTTVNTEAFF.